This paragraph reports one T cell receptor beta chain. This sample stems from a study of blood T cell repertoires in COVID-19. On the study more broadly: Whether acute or convalescent, the COVID-19 samples came from the United States, Italy and Spain.

Germline V lookup: CDR1 SGHRS, CDR2 YFSETQ. The V gene end was trimmed by 1 base and the J gene end by 4 bases; junction bases not matched to a gene: 9. This CDR3 is 16 amino acids long. Sequenced by immunoSEQ multiplex PCR; TCRdb stores in-frame clones only, minus some. The sample records fewer than 250,000 clones, roughly four fifths being singletons. The receptor comes from a woman aged 65 to 85 with acute or convalescent COVID-19. This chain uses TRBV5-1 with TRBJ1-2; TRBD1 agrees at 8 bases. The sequencing sample was made of peripheral blood. For the CDR3, the DNA is TGCGCCAGCAGCTTGCAAATTCGGACAGGGAGCTATGGCTACACCTTC. It is translated as CASSLQIRTGSYGYTF.